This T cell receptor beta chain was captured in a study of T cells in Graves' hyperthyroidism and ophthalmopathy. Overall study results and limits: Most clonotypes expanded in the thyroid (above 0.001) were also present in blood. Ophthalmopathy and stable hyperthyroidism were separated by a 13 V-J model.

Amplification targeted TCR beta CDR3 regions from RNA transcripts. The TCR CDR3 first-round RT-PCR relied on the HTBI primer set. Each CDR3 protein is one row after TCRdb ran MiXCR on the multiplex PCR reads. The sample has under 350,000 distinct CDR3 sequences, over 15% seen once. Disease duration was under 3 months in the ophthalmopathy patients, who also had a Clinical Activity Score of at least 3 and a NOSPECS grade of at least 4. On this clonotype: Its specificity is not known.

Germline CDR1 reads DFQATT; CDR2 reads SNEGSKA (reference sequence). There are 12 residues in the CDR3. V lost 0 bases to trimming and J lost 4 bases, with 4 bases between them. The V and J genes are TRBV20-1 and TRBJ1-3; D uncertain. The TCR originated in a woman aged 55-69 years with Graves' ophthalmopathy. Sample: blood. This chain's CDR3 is CSARDGGNTIYF. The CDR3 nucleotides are TGCAGTGCTAGAGATGGGGGAAACACCATATATTTT.